This paragraph reports one TCR beta chain. Its antigen remains unknown. Treatment indicated: roughly 10-day PBMC culture with coronavirus spike peptide pools or control peptides (ViraFEST assay). V was trimmed by 1 base and J by 4 bases, leaving 4 bases between them. CDR3 size: 13 residues. Germline lookup yields CDR1 LNHDA and CDR2 SQIVND (reference sequence). This sample stems from a study of vaccination and CD4 T cells after COVID-19. At the level of the study: Nasal swab PCR showed SARS-CoV-2 in convalescent patients, under ten with mild and one with severe disease. Cellular stimulation was performed using overlapping spike peptides derived from SARS-CoV-2, HCoV-NL63, HCoV-OC43 and HCoV-229E. Whole-study results and caveats: When vaccine-specific clones from convalescent patients were examined, 304 of 307 were spike mono-reactive.

Once obtained from cultured CD4+ T cells, the DNA was sequenced using the Oncomine TCR Beta short-read assay. Each CDR3 protein is one row after TCRdb ran MiXCR on the PCR reads. The data hold some 20,000 distinct CDR3 sequences, with about 40% observed a single time. The source material was CD4+ T cells from blood, cultured in vitro, sampled before SARS-CoV-2 vaccination. The rearrangement joins TRBV19 to TRBJ2-2; D gene uncertain. The receptor's source is a human donor who had recovered from COVID-19. Here the CDR3 reads CASSIGITGELFF. The CDR3 DNA is TGTGCCAGTAGTATAGGCATCACCGGGGAGCTGTTTTTT.